This TCR beta chain was observed in a study of T cell responses to AZD1222 COVID-19 vaccine (dated by TCRdb to 2020 to 2023). Some background on the complete study: AZD1222 recipients whose second dose came at about 4 weeks and those whose second dose came at about 12 weeks were combined into one group, since spike-specific TCR depth and breadth did not differ between the two schedules. Trial participants were enrolled by age into subgroups of 18-55, 56-69 and 70-plus years, and roughly 160, 29 and 62 TCR-sequenced participants, respectively, were included in these subgroups. TCR sequencing covered about 230 trial participants: 200 to 220 given two doses of AZD1222 and 26 given two doses of MenACWY control vaccine.

According to the study, the label for this sample's time point signals: baseline before first vaccination. Samples from vaccinated people were obtained from the UK trials COV001 and COV002, which included a single-blind randomized controlled phase 2/3 trial of AZD1222 (ChAdOx1 nCoV-19) in healthy adults. Trial participant PBMC samples were collected at day 0 and day 28 after the second dose for TCRbeta chain sequencing. The CDR3 regions of human TCRbeta chains were analyzed by immunosequencing. The paper's data handling went like this. TCRs in the repertoires were matched against a reference library of SARS-CoV-2-specific TCRs that had been generated with the MIRA antigen-specificity platform. Breadth meant the fraction of unique TCRs that were SARS-CoV-2-associated, whereas depth meant the fraction of total T cells that were SARS-CoV-2-associated. Using the MIRA data, each spike-specific TCR was assigned both to the spike region to which the TCR was reactive and to a CD4 or CD8 class. Log10-transformed breadth and depth values were compared by one-way ANOVA with Sidak's multiple comparisons tests. Drawn from immuneACCESS, this table holds only the in-frame rearrangements with V and J called that TCRdb kept. Clones are partly lost; checked studies trace under half to an unresolved V gene and leave the rest unexplained. From that table come the V and J calls and clone size; the DNA was used to work out D and trimming. In this sample the table shows about 150,000 clones, around 90% of which occur a single time. The top ten constitute 5% of the sample.

V lost 2 bases and J lost 5 bases, and the count of bases not matched to a germline gene is 7. CDR1 LNHDA and CDR2 SQIVND are derived from the germline V gene (reference sequence). Reading from cysteine to phenylalanine, the CDR3 counts 15 amino acids. CDR3 DNA is the only sequence kept; it has 45 bases, read in frame from the first base. A note on this clone: What antigen it recognizes has not been identified. Nothing much larger sits one base from this clone, and base qualities are not available.

Findings and caveats that apply to the study as a whole: Spike-specific TCR breadth and depth rose significantly after two AZD1222 doses compared with day 0 and with MenACWY recipients. The vaccine-associated CD4 TCRs covered the entire spike protein, and the dominant responses fell in regions 160-218 and 743-854. Conclusions about previously exposed vaccinees are limited because only a handful of AZD1222 recipients were SARS-CoV-2 seropositive at baseline. Nearly half of unique spike-specific TCRs reportedly recognized epitopes outside regions mutated in the B.1.351 and B.1.1.7 variants. In the small 56-69-year group, the increase in depth fell short of significance, most likely because of low power. Most participants were white British and females outnumbered males, and the authors suggested that clonal diversity may have been underestimated. Because no samples from the day 14 peak response were available, repertoires could be characterized only after the peak T cell response.

The chain couples TRBV19 to TRBJ2-7; TRBD1 lines up with 9 middle nucleotides. The starting material was peripheral blood, obtained on day 0 of AZD1222 vaccination. The receptor's source is an adult in good health. CDR3 sequence: CASSITGQGVNEQYF. The nucleotide sequence reads TGTGCCAGTAGTATAACGGGACAGGGAGTAAACGAGCAGTACTTC.